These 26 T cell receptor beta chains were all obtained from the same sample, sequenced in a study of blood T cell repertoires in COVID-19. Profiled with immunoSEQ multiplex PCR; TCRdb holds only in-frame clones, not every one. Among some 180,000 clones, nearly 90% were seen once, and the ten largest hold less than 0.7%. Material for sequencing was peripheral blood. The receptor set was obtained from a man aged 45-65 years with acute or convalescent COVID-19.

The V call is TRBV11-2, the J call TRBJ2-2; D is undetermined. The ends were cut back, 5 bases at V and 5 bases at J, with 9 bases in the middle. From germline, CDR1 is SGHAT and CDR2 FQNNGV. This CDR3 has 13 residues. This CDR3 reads CASSPLQTGELFF. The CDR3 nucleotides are TGTGCCAGCAGCCCCCTGCAGACCGGGGAGCTGTTTTTT.

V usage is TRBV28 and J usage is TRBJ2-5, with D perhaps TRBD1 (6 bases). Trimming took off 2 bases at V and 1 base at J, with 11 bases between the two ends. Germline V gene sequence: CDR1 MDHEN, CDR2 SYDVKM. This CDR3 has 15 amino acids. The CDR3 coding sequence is TGTGCCAGCAGTTTAGGGACACCGACCCAAGAGACCCAGTACTTC. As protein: CASSLGTPTQETQYF.

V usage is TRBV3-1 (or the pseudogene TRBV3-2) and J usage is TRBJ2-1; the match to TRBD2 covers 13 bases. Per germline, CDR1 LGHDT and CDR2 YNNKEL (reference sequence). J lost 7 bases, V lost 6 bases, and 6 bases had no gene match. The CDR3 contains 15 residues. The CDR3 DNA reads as TGTGCCAGCAGGCCGACTAGCGGGAGGTTAAATGAGCAGTTCTTC. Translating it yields CASRPTSGRLNEQFF.

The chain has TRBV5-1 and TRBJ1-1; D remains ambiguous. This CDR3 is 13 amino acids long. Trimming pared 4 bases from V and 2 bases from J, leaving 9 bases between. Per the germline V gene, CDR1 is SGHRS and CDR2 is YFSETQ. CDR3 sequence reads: CASSPVLNTEAFF. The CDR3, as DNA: TGCGCCAGCAGCCCGGTATTAAACACTGAAGCTTTCTTT.

This chain's CDR3 is CASTQQGIRETQYF. The CDR3 coding sequence is TGTGCCAGCACCCAACAGGGTATCAGGGAGACCCAGTACTTC. The chain recombines TRBV2 with TRBJ2-5; tentatively, D is TRBD1 (6 bases). The CDR3 loop spans 14 amino acids. Per the germline V gene, CDR1 is SNHLY and CDR2 is FYNNEI. V shed 7 bases and J shed 5 bases, with 17 bases lying between them.

The CDR3 reads CASSQSSTGLSSTDTQYF. The CDR3 nucleotides are TGTGCCAGCAGCCAATCATCCACAGGGCTGTCTAGCACAGATACGCAGTATTTT. This chain joins TRBV3-1 (or the pseudogene TRBV3-2) and TRBJ2-3; tentatively, D is TRBD1 (6 bases). CDR3 length equals 18 residues. V lost 2 bases and J 0 bases, leaving 18 bases between the germline ends. CDR1 and CDR2 (germline): LGHDT, YNNKEL (reference sequence).

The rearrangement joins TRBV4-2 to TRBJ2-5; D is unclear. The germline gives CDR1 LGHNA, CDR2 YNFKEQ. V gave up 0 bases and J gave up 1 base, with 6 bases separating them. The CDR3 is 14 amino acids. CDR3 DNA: TGTGCCAGCAGCCAAGAATCTTCCCAAGAGACCCAGTACTTC. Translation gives CASSQESSQETQYF.

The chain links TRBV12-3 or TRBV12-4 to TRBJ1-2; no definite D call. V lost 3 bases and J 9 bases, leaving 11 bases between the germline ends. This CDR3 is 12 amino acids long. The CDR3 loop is CASSLGLYRYTF. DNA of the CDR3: TGTGCCAGCAGTTTGGGCTTGTATCGCTACACCTTC.

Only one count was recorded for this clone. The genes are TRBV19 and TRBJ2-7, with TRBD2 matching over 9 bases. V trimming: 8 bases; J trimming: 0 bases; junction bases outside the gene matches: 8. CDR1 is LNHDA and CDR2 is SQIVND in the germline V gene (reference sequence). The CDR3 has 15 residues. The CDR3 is CASGASGTLSYEQYF. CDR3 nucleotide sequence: TGTGCCAGTGGGGCTAGCGGGACCCTCTCCTACGAGCAGTACTTC.

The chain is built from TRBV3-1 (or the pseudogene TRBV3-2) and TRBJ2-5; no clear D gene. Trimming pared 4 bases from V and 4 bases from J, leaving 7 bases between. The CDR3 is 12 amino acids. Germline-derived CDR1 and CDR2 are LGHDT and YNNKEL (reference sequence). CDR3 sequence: CASSPSLETQYF. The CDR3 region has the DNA TGTGCCAGCAGCCCGAGCTTAGAGACCCAGTACTTC.

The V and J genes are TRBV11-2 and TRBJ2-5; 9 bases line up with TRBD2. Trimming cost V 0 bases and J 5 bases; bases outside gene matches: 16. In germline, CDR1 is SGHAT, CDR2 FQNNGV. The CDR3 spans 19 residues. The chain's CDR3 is CASSLDRPAGGKRGETQYF. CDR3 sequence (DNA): TGTGCCAGCAGCTTAGATCGGCCAGCGGGAGGCAAGAGGGGGGAGACCCAGTACTTC.

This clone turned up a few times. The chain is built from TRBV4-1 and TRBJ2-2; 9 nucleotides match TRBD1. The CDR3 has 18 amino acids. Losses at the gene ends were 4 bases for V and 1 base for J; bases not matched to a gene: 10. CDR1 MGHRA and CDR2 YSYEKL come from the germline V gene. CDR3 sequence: CASSPGQGGIQNTGELFF. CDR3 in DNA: TGCGCCAGCAGCCCGGGACAGGGAGGGATTCAGAACACCGGGGAGCTGTTTTTT.

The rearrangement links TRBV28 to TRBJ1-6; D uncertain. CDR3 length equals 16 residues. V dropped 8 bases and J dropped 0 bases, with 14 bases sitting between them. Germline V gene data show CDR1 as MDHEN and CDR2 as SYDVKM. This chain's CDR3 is CASGSPGDSYNSPLHF. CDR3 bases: TGTGCCAGCGGGTCCCCCGGGGACTCCTATAATTCACCCCTCCACTTT.

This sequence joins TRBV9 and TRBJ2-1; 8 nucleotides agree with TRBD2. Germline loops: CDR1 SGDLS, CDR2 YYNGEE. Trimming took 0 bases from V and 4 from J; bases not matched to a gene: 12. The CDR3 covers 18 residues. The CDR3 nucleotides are TGTGCCAGCAGCGTAGGGAGTCTCGCGGGAGGACTATACAATGAGCAGTTCTTC. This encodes CASSVGSLAGGLYNEQFF.

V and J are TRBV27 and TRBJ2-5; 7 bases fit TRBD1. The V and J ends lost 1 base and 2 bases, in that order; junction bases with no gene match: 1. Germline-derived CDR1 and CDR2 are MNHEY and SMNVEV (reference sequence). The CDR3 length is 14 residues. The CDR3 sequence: CASSLLGQQETQYF. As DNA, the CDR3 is TGTGCCAGCAGTTTATTGGGACAGCAAGAGACCCAGTACTTC.

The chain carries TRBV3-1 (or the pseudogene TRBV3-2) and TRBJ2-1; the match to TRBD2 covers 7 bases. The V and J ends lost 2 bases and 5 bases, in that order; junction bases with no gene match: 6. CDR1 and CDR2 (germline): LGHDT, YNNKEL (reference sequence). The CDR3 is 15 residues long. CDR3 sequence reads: CASSQWREQNNEQFF. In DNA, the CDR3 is TGTGCCAGCAGCCAATGGCGGGAGCAAAACAATGAGCAGTTCTTC.

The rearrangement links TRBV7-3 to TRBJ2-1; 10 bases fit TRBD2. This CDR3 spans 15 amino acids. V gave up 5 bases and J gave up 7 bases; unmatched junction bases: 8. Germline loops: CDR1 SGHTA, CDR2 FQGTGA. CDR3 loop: CASSDRLTSGNEQFF. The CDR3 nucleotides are TGTGCCAGCAGCGATCGGTTGACTAGCGGGAATGAGCAGTTCTTC.

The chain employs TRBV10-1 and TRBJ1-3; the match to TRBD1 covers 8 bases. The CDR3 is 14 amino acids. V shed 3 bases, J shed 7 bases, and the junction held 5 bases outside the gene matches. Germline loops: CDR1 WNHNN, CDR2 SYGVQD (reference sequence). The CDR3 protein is CASSEGRGQNTIYF. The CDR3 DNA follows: TGCGCCAGCAGTGAAGGCAGGGGGCAGAACACCATATATTTT.

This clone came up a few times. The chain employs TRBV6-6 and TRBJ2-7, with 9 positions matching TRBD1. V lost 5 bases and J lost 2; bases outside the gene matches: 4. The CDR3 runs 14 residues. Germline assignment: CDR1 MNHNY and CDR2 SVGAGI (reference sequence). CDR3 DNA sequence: TGTGCCAGCAGTCCCTGGACAGGGGCCTACGAGCAGTACTTC. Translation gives CASSPWTGAYEQYF.

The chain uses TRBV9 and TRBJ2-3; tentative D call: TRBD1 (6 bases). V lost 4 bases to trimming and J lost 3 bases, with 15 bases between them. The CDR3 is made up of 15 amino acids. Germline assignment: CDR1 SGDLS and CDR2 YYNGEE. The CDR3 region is CASSPHGGWTDTQYF. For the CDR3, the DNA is TGTGCCAGCAGCCCTCATGGGGGCTGGACAGATACGCAGTATTTT.

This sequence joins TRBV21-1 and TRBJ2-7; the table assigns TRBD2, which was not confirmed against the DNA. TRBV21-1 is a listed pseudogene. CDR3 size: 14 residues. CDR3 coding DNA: TGTGCCAGCAGCAACCCTGGGAGCTCCTACGAGCAGTACTTC. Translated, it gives CASSNPGSSYEQYF.

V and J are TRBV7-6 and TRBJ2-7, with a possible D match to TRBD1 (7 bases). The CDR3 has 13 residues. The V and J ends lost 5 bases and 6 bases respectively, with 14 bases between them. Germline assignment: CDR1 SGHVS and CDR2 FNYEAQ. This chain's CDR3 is CASSQGGISEQYV. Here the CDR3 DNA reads TGTGCCAGCAGCCAGGGGGGCATCTCCGAGCAGTACGTC.

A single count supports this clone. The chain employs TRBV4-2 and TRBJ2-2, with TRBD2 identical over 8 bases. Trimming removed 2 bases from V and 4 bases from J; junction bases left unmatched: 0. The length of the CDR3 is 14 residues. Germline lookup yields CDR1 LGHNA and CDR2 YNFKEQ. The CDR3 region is CASSQRGGTGELFF. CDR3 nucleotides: TGTGCCAGCAGCCAACGGGGGGGCACCGGGGAGCTGTTTTTT.

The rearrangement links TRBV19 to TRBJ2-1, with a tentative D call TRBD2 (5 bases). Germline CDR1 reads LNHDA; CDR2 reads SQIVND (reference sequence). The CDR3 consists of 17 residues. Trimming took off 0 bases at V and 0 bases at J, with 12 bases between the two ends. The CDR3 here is CASSIDQAGHSYNEQFF. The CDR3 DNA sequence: TGTGCCAGTAGTATAGATCAGGCGGGCCACTCCTACAATGAGCAGTTCTTC.

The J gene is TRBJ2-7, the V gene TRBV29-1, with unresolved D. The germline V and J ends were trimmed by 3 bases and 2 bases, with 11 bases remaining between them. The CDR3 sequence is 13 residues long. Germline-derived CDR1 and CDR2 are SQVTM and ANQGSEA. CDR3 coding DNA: TGCAGCGTTGAGATAGCAATAACCTACGAGCAGTACTTC. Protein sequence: CSVEIAITYEQYF.

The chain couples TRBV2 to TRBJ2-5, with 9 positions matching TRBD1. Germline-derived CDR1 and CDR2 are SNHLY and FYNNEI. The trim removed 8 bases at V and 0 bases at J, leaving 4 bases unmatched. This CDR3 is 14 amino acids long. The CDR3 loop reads CASRTGDYQETQYF. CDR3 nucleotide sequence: TGTGCCAGCCGGACAGGGGATTACCAAGAGACCCAGTACTTC.